Sequencing of this TCR beta chain was carried out in a study of blood T cell repertoires in COVID-19. In the study's own analysis: For nucleated cells, counts were estimated from reference gene primer amplification. Libraries were prepared by immunoSEQ multiplex PCR; TCRdb keeps only in-frame clonotypes and omits some of them. The V and J calls and clone size come from that table; D and trimming were worked out from the DNA. The table includes 15,000 to 20,000 clones, roughly 80% detected once. CDR1 and CDR2 from the germline V gene are MDHEN and SYDVKM. This CDR3 has 16 residues. The V gene end was trimmed by 4 bases and the J gene end by 5 bases; junction bases not matched to a gene: 10.

The TCR comes from a woman in her 70s with active COVID-19. This chain uses TRBV28 with TRBJ1-4; 7 positions match TRBD1. Sequencing was carried out using peripheral blood. In DNA form, the CDR3 reads TGTGCCAGCAGTTCGAAGACCGGGACAGAAAATGAAAAACTGTTTTTT. This gives the protein CASSSKTGTENEKLFF.